The 10 T cell receptor beta chains given below trace back to one sample, sequenced in a study of T cell repertoires in cytomegalovirus infection. TCRdb analysed the reads with MiXCR anew, one entry per CDR3 protein. The sample holds hundreds of thousands of distinct CDR3 sequences, roughly 6.5% seen once. The sequencing input was PBMCs. These receptors all stem from a human donor in good health (CMV status not recorded). Some clones in this sample may be carry-over from other donors' samples.

At least ten counts were recorded for this clonotype. The chain carries TRBV7-2 and TRBJ1-1, with D hard to call. The length of the CDR3 is 14 residues. CDR1 and CDR2 from the germline V gene are SGHTA and FQGNSA. Trimming cost V 0 bases and J 4 bases, with 9 bases left between them. The CDR3 coding sequence is TGTGCCAGCAGCTTAGCGCCGGCGGCCACTGAAGCTTTCTTT. Amino acids: CASSLAPAATEAFF.

This clonotype has at least ten counts. The chain combines TRBV20-1 with TRBJ2-5; perhaps TRBD2 as D (5 bases). The length of the CDR3 is 14 residues. Trimming left V 0 bases short and J 4 bases short, with 12 bases between. Germline CDR1 is DFQATT and CDR2 is SNEGSKA (reference sequence). The DNA for the CDR3 is TGCAGTGCTAGAGATTGGCGGAGGTTAGAGACCCAGTACTTC. The encoded protein is CSARDWRRLETQYF.

This clonotype has more than one count but fewer than ten. The chain employs TRBV12-3 or TRBV12-4 and TRBJ2-3; 9 bases fit TRBD2. This CDR3 comprises 16 residues. V shed 7 bases, J shed 0 bases, and the junction held 8 bases outside the gene matches. CDR3 in amino acids: CASTPVSGGSTDTQYF. The CDR3 coding sequence is TGTGCCAGCACCCCGGTTAGCGGGGGCAGCACAGATACGCAGTATTTT.

This clonotype has at least ten counts. The rearrangement links TRBV4-3 to TRBJ1-2; 12 nucleotides agree with TRBD1. The germline CDR1 and CDR2 sequences are LGHNA and YSLEER. The CDR3 has 18 amino acids. The J segment lost 4 bases and the V segment lost 0 bases, leaving 9 bases of the junction unmatched. The CDR3 is CASSQDPGTGGLGYGYTF. DNA for the CDR3: TGCGCCAGCAGCCAAGACCCCGGGACAGGGGGCTTAGGCTATGGCTACACCTTC.

This clonotype was picked up a small number of times. CDR3 residues: CSEATNTGELFF. Written as DNA, the CDR3 is TGCAGCGAGGCAACGAACACCGGGGAGCTGTTTTTT. The chain is built from TRBV20-1 and TRBJ2-2, with no clear D. This CDR3 has 12 amino acids. CDR1 DFQATT and CDR2 SNEGSKA come from the germline V gene (reference sequence).

The chain carries TRBV7-9 and TRBJ2-5; D is uncertain. Germline values: CDR1 SEHNR, CDR2 FQNEAQ (reference sequence). This CDR3 is 11 amino acids long. V lost 5 bases, J lost 10 bases, and 11 bases lay in between. The CDR3 is CASSPHILQYF. The CDR3 bases are TGTGCCAGCAGCCCTCATATCCTCCAGTACTTC.

V is TRBV7-2 and J is TRBJ2-5; no clear D gene. CDR1 is SGHTA and CDR2 is FQGNSA in the germline V gene. This CDR3 has 14 amino acids. V gave up 5 bases and J gave up 5 bases, with 15 bases separating them. The DNA for the CDR3 is TGTGCCAGCAGCATTGCCCTAATGCGGGAGACCCAGTACTTC. Its translation: CASSIALMRETQYF.

This clonotype was detected ten times or more. CDR3 coding DNA: TGTGCCAGCAGCTTACCGGGGGCCGGGGAGCTGTTTTTT. It yields the protein CASSLPGAGELFF. The rearrangement uses TRBV7-3 and TRBJ2-2; D may be TRBD2 (6 bases). This CDR3 is built from 13 residues. V lost 2 bases to trimming and J lost 6 bases, with 7 bases between them. Germline assignment: CDR1 SGHTA and CDR2 FQGTGA.

In its sample, this clonotype was seen once. Since a much larger clone is just one base distant, this may be a read error. The V call is TRBV19, the J call TRBJ2-1; 7 nucleotides match TRBD2. Judging by the DNA end, TRBJ2-7 fits better; the J call may be wrong. The CDR3 totals 12 residues. The germline V gene encodes CDR1 LNHDA and CDR2 SQIVND (reference sequence). CDR3 loop: CASSRLATEQYF. CDR3 coding DNA: TGTGCCAGTAGTAGACTAGCCACTGAGCAGTACTTC.

The CDR3 loop is CASMGADQPQHF. The CDR3 region has the DNA TGTGCCAGCATGGGCGCTGATCAGCCCCAGCATTTT. The chain joins TRBV12-3 or TRBV12-4 to TRBJ1-5, with D unresolved. Deletions cut 7 bases from V and 5 bases from J, with 9 bases between. CDR3 length: 12 residues.